Below, 31 T cell receptor beta chains from the same sample are listed, as sequenced in a study of T cell repertoires in cytomegalovirus infection. TCRdb re-derived calls from the reads in MiXCR, one entry per CDR3 protein. The data show approximately 600,000 distinct CDR3 sequences, 40% seen once. Their cognate antigens are unknown. Sequences were derived from cultured PBMCs, sampled from culture after CMV antigen stimulation. Receptors were obtained from a human donor in good health (CMV status not recorded). Some clones in this sample may be carry-over from other donors' samples.

This rearrangement joins TRBV12-3 or TRBV12-4 to TRBJ1-2, with D hard to call. V gave up 3 bases and J gave up 0 bases, with 11 bases separating them. This CDR3 has 15 residues. In DNA form, the CDR3 reads TGTGCCAGCAGTTTTGACGGGGATGCTAACTATGGCTACACCTTC. This sequence encodes CASSFDGDANYGYTF.

V is TRBV5-4 and J is TRBJ2-2; D ambiguous. The germline gives CDR1 SGHNT, CDR2 YYREEE (reference sequence). V was clipped by 4 bases and J by 0 bases, with 16 bases between them. The CDR3 covers 17 residues. The CDR3 DNA is TGTGCCAGCAGCCCCCGTGCCGGCACCGCGAACACCGGGGAGCTGTTTTTT. This encodes CASSPRAGTANTGELFF.

This clonotype was counted only a few times. The rearrangement joins TRBV6-5 to TRBJ2-5; no clear D gene. The CDR3 consists of 12 residues. Trimming took off 2 bases at V and 5 bases at J, with 6 bases between the two ends. The germline gives CDR1 MNHEY, CDR2 SVGAGI. The CDR3 spells CASSYERETQYF. The CDR3 DNA follows: TGTGCCAGCAGTTACGAGAGGGAGACCCAGTACTTC.

This clonotype was observed many times. The chain is built from TRBV7-2 and TRBJ2-7; 12 nucleotides line up with TRBD2. The CDR3 spans 14 residues. Germline-derived CDR1 and CDR2 are SGHTA and FQGNSA. V lost 5 bases, J lost 5 bases, and 4 bases stayed unmatched. In DNA, the CDR3 is TGTGCCAGCAGCCCGAGACTAGCGGGAGACGAGCAGTACTTC. Amino acids: CASSPRLAGDEQYF.

This clonotype was detected only a few times. J is TRBJ2-3 and V is TRBV7-6; no firm D call. Germline CDR1 SGHVS, CDR2 FNYEAQ. CDR3 length equals 13 residues. V was cut by 2 bases and J by 5 bases, with 8 bases left in between. In DNA form, the CDR3 reads TGTGCCAGCAGCTTATACGGCGGAGATACGCAGTATTTT. Amino acid sequence: CASSLYGGDTQYF.

This sequence joins TRBV4-1 and TRBJ1-1; D not resolved. This CDR3 region has 15 residues. Per germline, CDR1 MGHRA and CDR2 YSYEKL. The germline V and J ends were trimmed by 1 base and 0 bases, with 9 bases remaining between them. This chain's CDR3 is CASSQGYGMNTEAFF. The CDR3 DNA follows: TGCGCCAGCAGCCAAGGTTACGGGATGAACACTGAAGCTTTCTTT.

This clonotype was observed a few times. The gene calls are TRBV28 and TRBJ1-5; 8 positions match TRBD1. CDR3 length: 15 residues. CDR1 MDHEN and CDR2 SYDVKM come from the germline V gene. With 6 bases clipped from V and 7 bases from J, the junction kept 11 bases outside the gene matches. This CDR3 reads CASRPTGVSGQPQHF. As DNA, the CDR3 is TGTGCCAGCAGACCGACAGGGGTATCGGGACAGCCCCAGCATTTT.

In this sample, this clonotype turned up a few times. Its ends do not fully match the called genes, so a read error is possible. The chain uses TRBV5-3 and TRBJ2-4, with TRBD2 as a possible D gene (7 bases). TRBV5-3 is an ORF for which the function is uncertain. The CDR3 sequence is 16 residues long. CDR3 loop: CASSSQQLGGGNIQYF. In DNA form, the CDR3 reads TGTGCCAGCAGCTCCCAACAACTAGGGGGGGGAAACATTCAGTACTTC.

This chain uses TRBV10-3 with TRBJ1-4, with no clear D. The CDR3 runs to 12 residues. V was clipped by 0 bases and J by 8 bases, with 4 bases between them. Germline V CDR1 and CDR2: ENHRY, SYGVKD. CDR3 sequence: CAISESLEKLFF. CDR3 coding DNA: TGTGCCATCAGTGAGTCTTTGGAAAAACTGTTTTTT.

J is TRBJ1-1 and V is TRBV11-2, with 8 bases identical to TRBD1. CDR1 SGHAT and CDR2 FQNNGV come from the germline V gene. This CDR3 has 13 residues. The junction had 4 bases not matched to a gene; V was cut back by 5 bases and J by 5 bases. The CDR3 region has the DNA TGTGCCAGCAGCCAGGGGGCAGGGACTGAAGCTTTCTTT. Amino acid sequence: CASSQGAGTEAFF.

This clonotype occurred once. The chain uses TRBV4-3 and TRBJ2-2, with 8 bases fitting TRBD1. Per germline, CDR1 LGHNA and CDR2 YSLEER. V was clipped by 5 bases and J by 7 bases; unmatched bases: 9. The CDR3 loop spans 15 amino acids. The CDR3: CASSFDRGAGGELFF. CDR3 coding DNA: TGCGCCAGCAGCTTCGACAGGGGCGCCGGCGGGGAGCTGTTTTTT.

The table lists this clonotype with a few counts. V usage is TRBV6-1 and J usage is TRBJ1-4, with a tentative D call TRBD1 (6 bases). The CDR3 is 13 residues long. Trimming stripped 10 bases from V and 5 bases from J, with 14 bases between. In germline, CDR1 is MNHNS, CDR2 SASEGT. The CDR3 protein is CAIGGGVNEKLFF. CDR3 nucleotide sequence: TGTGCCATCGGAGGGGGGGTAAATGAAAAACTGTTTTTT.

This clonotype was seen a single time. The rearrangement links TRBV6-2 or TRBV6-3 to TRBJ2-1, with 8 nucleotides matching TRBD2. Germline CDR1 MNHEY, CDR2 SVGEGT. With 2 bases clipped from V and 7 bases from J, the junction kept 7 bases outside the gene matches. The CDR3 covers 15 residues. The CDR3 DNA reads as TGTGCCAGCAGTTACGGTAGCGGGAATCGAAATGAGCAGTTCTTC. This codes for CASSYGSGNRNEQFF.

This clonotype turned up a few times. The chain joins TRBV4-3 to TRBJ2-1; 7 bases are a match to TRBD2. The CDR3 is 16 amino acids. From germline, CDR1 is LGHNA and CDR2 YSLEER. Trimming took 1 base from V and 7 from J; bases not matched to a gene: 10. CDR3 amino acids: CASSQGLGLSKNEQFF. DNA for the CDR3: TGCGCCAGCAGCCAAGGCCTGGGACTATCTAAGAATGAGCAGTTCTTC.

The J gene is TRBJ2-3, the V gene TRBV29-1; 11 bases agree with TRBD2. V dropped 1 base and J dropped 2; count of bases not matched to a gene: 8. There are 17 residues in the CDR3. Per the germline V gene, CDR1 is SQVTM and CDR2 is ANQGSEA. CDR3 sequence (DNA): TGCAGCGTTGAAGGGCCCCCGGGACTAGCGGACACAGATACGCAGTATTTT. This sequence encodes CSVEGPPGLADTDTQYF.

This chain joins TRBV5-4 and TRBJ2-3; TRBD1 or TRBD2 may be the D gene (5 bases each). This CDR3 spans 16 amino acids. Deletions cut 2 bases from V and 0 bases from J, with 13 bases between. CDR1 and CDR2 (germline): SGHNT, YYREEE (reference sequence). CDR3 in amino acids: CASSLPTGPSTDTQYF. The CDR3 nucleotides read TGTGCCAGCAGCTTACCGACGGGGCCTAGCACAGATACGCAGTATTTT.

The V call is TRBV4-1, the J call TRBJ1-2; tentative D call: TRBD1 (5 bases). V gave up 6 bases and J gave up 4 bases, with 21 bases separating them. Germline V gives CDR1 MGHRA, CDR2 YSYEKL. The length of the CDR3 is 16 residues. CDR3 DNA sequence: TGCGCCAGCAGACCCCTGAGTGGAGGGGAGTCCTATGGCTACACCTTC. Translated: CASRPLSGGESYGYTF.

This chain's CDR3 is CASSLTWTSGGEQYF. The CDR3 DNA follows: TGTGCCAGCAGCTTGACCTGGACTAGCGGGGGGGAGCAGTACTTC. The chain couples TRBV7-2 to TRBJ2-7; 14 bases map to TRBD2. CDR3 length equals 15 residues. From germline, CDR1 is SGHTA and CDR2 FQGNSA. J lost 7 bases, V lost 3 bases, and 5 bases had no gene match.

The J gene is TRBJ2-3, the V gene TRBV7-6; D uncertain. Per the germline V gene, CDR1 is SGHVS and CDR2 is FNYEAQ. Trimming cost V 0 bases and J 2 bases, with 6 bases left between them. The CDR3 is 14 residues long. CDR3 amino acids: CASSLALTTDTQYF. CDR3 DNA: TGTGCCAGCAGCTTAGCCCTTACCACAGATACGCAGTATTTT.

This chain connects TRBV20-1 to TRBJ2-5; 8 bases line up with TRBD1. CDR1 is DFQATT, CDR2 SNEGSKA, per germline (reference sequence). The CDR3 runs 15 residues. V gave up 6 bases and J gave up 6 bases; unmatched junction bases: 15. The CDR3 bases are TGCAGTGCATTAAGTCCAGGGGGCGGCTTGAAGACCCAGTACTTC. It translates to CSALSPGGGLKTQYF.

A remark on this clonotype: This clone may be a read error of a much larger clone one base away. This chain links TRBV7-6 with TRBJ2-1; 14 bases match TRBD2. This CDR3 is built from 18 residues. The germline gives CDR1 SGHVS, CDR2 FNYEAQ. The J segment lost 0 bases and the V segment lost 5 bases, leaving 6 bases of the junction unmatched. CDR3 in amino acids: CASSPRTSGRPSYNEQFF. Written as DNA, the CDR3 is TGTGCCAGCAGCCCAAGGACTAGCGGGAGGCCCTCCTACAATGAGCAGTTCTTC.

The chain uses TRBV5-4 and TRBJ1-1; D is possibly TRBD1 (5 bases). Germline CDR1 SGHNT, CDR2 YYREEE (reference sequence). The CDR3 covers 14 residues. V was trimmed by 6 bases and J by 5 bases, leaving 17 bases between them. The CDR3 region is CASTSTPGKTEAFF. The CDR3 coding sequence is TGTGCCAGCACCTCCACCCCAGGGAAGACTGAAGCTTTCTTT.

Only a few counts were recorded for this clonotype. This chain links TRBV12-3 or TRBV12-4 with TRBJ2-3; TRBD2 is a possible D gene (5 bases). Trimming took off 5 bases at V and 1 base at J, with 16 bases between the two ends. The CDR3 is 16 residues long. CDR3 nucleotide sequence: TGTGCCAGCAGTCAGTTAGCGTTTTTGGGCACAGATACGCAGTATTTT. It encodes CASSQLAFLGTDTQYF.

The V gene is TRBV10-3, the J gene TRBJ2-3; D uncertain. This CDR3 is 13 amino acids long. In germline, CDR1 is ENHRY, CDR2 SYGVKD. Trimming removed 2 bases from V and 5 bases from J, with 8 bases in between. CDR3 bases: TGTGCCATCAGTGAGCCGGCTGTAGATACGCAGTATTTT. Protein product: CAISEPAVDTQYF.

The chain carries TRBV6-1 and TRBJ2-2, with D unresolved. This CDR3 has 14 residues. CDR1 and CDR2 from the germline V gene are MNHNS and SASEGT. Trimming cost V 10 bases and J 0 bases, with 12 bases left between them. CDR3 in amino acids: CATPENPNTGELFF. Written as DNA, the CDR3 is TGTGCCACCCCAGAGAACCCGAACACCGGGGAGCTGTTTTTT.

V gene TRBV7-2 combines with J gene TRBJ2-3, with 11 nucleotides matching TRBD2. The CDR3 is 19 residues long. Germline lookup yields CDR1 SGHTA and CDR2 FQGNSA. With 5 bases clipped from V and 1 base from J, the junction kept 14 bases outside the gene matches. The CDR3 reads CASSPLAGGPGFGTDTQYF. The CDR3, as DNA: TGTGCCAGCAGCCCGTTAGCGGGAGGGCCCGGTTTTGGCACAGATACGCAGTATTTT.

The chain uses TRBV5-1 and TRBJ2-2; 14 nucleotides match TRBD2. Germline V gene data show CDR1 as SGHRS and CDR2 as YFSETQ. V was clipped by 4 bases and J by 3 bases; unmatched bases: 14. The CDR3 sequence is 20 residues long. The CDR3 coding sequence is TGCGCCAGCAGCACCCGGGGACTAGCGGGGGCTCGGTGGGACACCGGGGAGCTGTTTTTT. Protein product: CASSTRGLAGARWDTGELFF.

J is TRBJ2-7 and V is TRBV11-2, with 7 positions matching TRBD2. J lost 1 base, V lost 1 base, and 4 bases had no gene match. Germline CDR1 reads SGHAT; CDR2 reads FQNNGV. The CDR3 length is 15 residues. The CDR3 sequence: CASSLGGSQSYEQYF. In nucleotides, the CDR3 is TGTGCCAGCAGCTTAGGCGGGAGCCAGTCCTACGAGCAGTACTTC.

In this sample, this clonotype turned up once. J is TRBJ2-5 and V is TRBV18; no clear D gene. CDR1 is KGHSH and CDR2 is LQKENI in the germline V gene. V was pared by 3 bases and J by 7 bases, with 12 bases between. The CDR3 sequence is 13 residues long. CDR3 loop: CASSPTRRGTQYF. In DNA form, the CDR3 reads TGTGCCAGCTCACCCACCAGACGTGGGACCCAGTACTTC.

The chain combines TRBV12-3 or TRBV12-4 with TRBJ1-5, with D unclear. The CDR3 totals 13 residues. V was shortened by 4 bases and J by 7 bases, with 11 bases between the two germline ends. CDR3 sequence (DNA): TGTGCCAGCAGTTCCCAGACGAGGCAGCCCCAGCATTTT. It translates to CASSSQTRQPQHF.

The chain employs TRBV29-1 and TRBJ2-3; no clear D gene. CDR1 and CDR2 (germline): SQVTM, ANQGSEA. V was clipped by 3 bases and J by 1 base, with 5 bases between them. The CDR3 runs to 12 residues. The CDR3 here is CSVDQGTDTQYF. Here the CDR3 DNA reads TGCAGCGTTGATCAGGGCACAGATACGCAGTATTTT.